This entry lists 20 T cell receptor beta chains sequenced from one sample in a study of blood T cell repertoires in COVID-19. TCRdb's copy holds only in-frame clones and misses some; the assay was immunoSEQ multiplex PCR. Of 90,000 to 95,000 clones in the sample, about 90% are singletons; the top ten hold roughly 7.4%. Input material: peripheral blood. These receptors all stem from a woman between 70 and 85 years old with acute or convalescent COVID-19.

This chain connects TRBV10-1 to TRBJ2-2; D may be TRBD2 (6 bases). The CDR3 contains 16 residues. Trimming left V 8 bases short and J 1 base short, with 17 bases between. Germline CDR1 is WNHNN and CDR2 is SYGVQD (reference sequence). CDR3 sequence (DNA): TGCGCCAGCTCTCACCAGGGACTTGAGAACACCGGGGAGCTGTTTTTT. Its protein is CASSHQGLENTGELFF.

This sequence joins TRBV27 and TRBJ2-1; the D gene is possibly TRBD2 (6 bases). With 0 bases removed from V and 0 bases from J, the gap between germline ends came to 15 bases. The CDR3 is made up of 18 amino acids. CDR1 and CDR2 (germline): MNHEY, SMNVEV (reference sequence). The CDR3 DNA reads as TGTGCCAGCAGTTTATCAGGGACTCCCTTTCGCTCCTACAATGAGCAGTTCTTC. Protein sequence: CASSLSGTPFRSYNEQFF.

The chain couples TRBV7-8 to TRBJ1-6; tentatively, D is TRBD1 (5 bases). The CDR3 consists of 13 residues. CDR1 SGHVS and CDR2 FQNEAQ come from the germline V gene. Between the trimmed V and J ends, which lost 5 bases and 8 bases, there was a span of 10 bases. In DNA form, the CDR3 reads TGTGCCAGCAGCCCCCAAGGGGATTCACCCCTCCACTTT. This encodes CASSPQGDSPLHF. Supplemented by reference TRBV7-8 and TRBJ1-6, the full variable domain reads GAGVSQSPRYKVAKRGQDVALRCDPISGHVSLFWYQQALGQGPEFLTYFQNEAQLDKSGLPSDRFFAERPEGSVSTLKIQRTQQEDSAVYLCASSPQGDSPLHFGNGTRLTVT.

The chain carries TRBV6-5 and TRBJ1-2; D gene uncertain. V was clipped by 7 bases and J by 3 bases, with 12 bases between them. Germline V lookup: CDR1 MNHEY, CDR2 SVGAGI. This CDR3 is built from 13 residues. The CDR3 coding sequence is TGTGCCAGCACCAATGGGCTCTACTATGGCTACACCTTC. Translating it yields CASTNGLYYGYTF.

The rearrangement links TRBV5-1 to TRBJ1-2, with TRBD1 matching over 9 bases. The germline V gene has CDR1 SGHRS and CDR2 YFSETQ. This CDR3 spans 14 amino acids. V lost 2 bases, J lost 2 bases, and 1 base stayed unmatched. The CDR3 DNA sequence: TGCGCCAGCAGCTTCGACAGGGGGAACTATGGCTACACCTTC. It is translated as CASSFDRGNYGYTF.

The rearrangement uses TRBV3-1 (or the pseudogene TRBV3-2) and TRBJ1-1; no reliable D call. Trimming removed 3 bases from V and 1 base from J, with 15 bases in between. Germline V gene data show CDR1 as LGHDT and CDR2 as YNNKEL (reference sequence). The CDR3 sequence is 16 residues long. The CDR3 loop reads CASSHPARDWNTEAFF. CDR3 coding DNA: TGTGCCAGCAGCCACCCCGCGAGGGATTGGAACACTGAAGCTTTCTTT.

This clone has just a few counts. V usage is TRBV6-4 and J usage is TRBJ1-1; D remains ambiguous. The CDR3 covers 14 residues. Germline loops: CDR1 MRHNA, CDR2 SNTAGT. The V end lost 0 bases, the J end lost 1 base, and 6 bases lay between the germline ends. The CDR3 sequence: CASSDSSKNTEAFF. As DNA, the CDR3 is TGTGCCAGCAGTGACTCTTCCAAGAACACTGAAGCTTTCTTT.

The chain couples TRBV28 to TRBJ2-7, with 8 bases matching TRBD2. V lost 6 bases to trimming and J lost 4 bases; unmatched junction nucleotides: 14. The CDR3 length is 16 residues. Germline V gene data show CDR1 as MDHEN and CDR2 as SYDVKM. The CDR3 protein is CASSRGVGSGKYEQYF. The CDR3 DNA is TGTGCCAGCAGCCGGGGGGTAGGTAGCGGGAAGTACGAGCAGTACTTC.

The count of this clone is one. The chain carries TRBV6-2 or TRBV6-3 and TRBJ2-5, with 12 bases identical to TRBD2. CDR3 length equals 17 residues. CDR1 and CDR2 from the germline V gene are MNHEY and SVGEGT. After removal of 0 bases from V and 5 bases from J, the junction contained 7 bases not matched to a gene. CDR3 nucleotide sequence: TGTGCCAGCAGTTACTCGATCTCCCTAGCGGGGGGGGAGACCCAGTACTTC. This gives the protein CASSYSISLAGGETQYF.

The chain couples TRBV5-1 to TRBJ1-6; maybe TRBD1 (5 bases). Germline V gene sequence: CDR1 SGHRS, CDR2 YFSETQ. The V end lost 5 bases, the J end lost 5 bases, and 8 bases lay between the germline ends. CDR3 length: 13 residues. CDR3 amino acids: CASSADNNSPLHF. CDR3 bases: TGCGCCAGCAGTGCGGACAATAATTCACCCCTCCACTTT.

V and J are TRBV19 and TRBJ1-5; 9 bases are a match to TRBD1. CDR1 and CDR2 (germline): LNHDA, SQIVND (reference sequence). The CDR3 consists of 17 residues. V was clipped by 5 bases and J by 0 bases; unmatched bases: 8. CDR3 loop: CASSSPGTGFSNQPQHF. CDR3 nucleotides: TGTGCCAGTAGTTCACCCGGGACAGGGTTTAGCAATCAGCCCCAGCATTTT. Variable domain in full (rest from reference TRBV19 and TRBJ1-5): DGGITQSPKYLFRKEGQNVTLSCEQNLNHDAMYWYRQDPGQGLRLIYYSQIVNDFQKGDIAEGYSVSREKKESFPLTVTSAQKNPTAFYLCASSSPGTGFSNQPQHFGDGTRLSIL.

The chain carries TRBV3-1 (or the pseudogene TRBV3-2) and TRBJ1-3, with D possibly matching TRBD1 (5 bases). Germline V gene sequence: CDR1 LGHDT, CDR2 YNNKEL (reference sequence). V lost 5 bases to trimming and J lost 0 bases, with 11 bases between them. The CDR3 consists of 15 residues. DNA for the CDR3: TGTGCCAGCAGCACCCGGGGGGGCTCTGGAAACACCATATATTTT. Its translation is CASSTRGGSGNTIYF.

This chain joins TRBV19 and TRBJ2-5; maybe TRBD2 (6 bases). The V end was cut by 5 bases, the J end by 5 bases, with 18 bases between. The germline V gene encodes CDR1 LNHDA and CDR2 SQIVND (reference sequence). This CDR3 comprises 15 residues. CDR3 sequence: CASSPPGRPRETQYF. The CDR3 DNA reads as TGTGCCAGTAGTCCGCCAGGGAGGCCGAGGGAGACCCAGTACTTC.

This clone was seen only once. The gene calls are TRBV6-5 and TRBJ1-1, with a weak D call TRBD1 (5 bases). This CDR3 contains 13 residues. V was cut by 6 bases and J by 0 bases, with 8 bases left in between. From germline, CDR1 is MNHEY and CDR2 SVGAGI. This CDR3 is CASSPTVNTEAFF. CDR3 in DNA: TGTGCCAGCAGCCCGACAGTGAACACTGAAGCTTTCTTT.

CDR3 nucleotides: TGTGCCAGCAATCCCAGGGGCTACACTGAAGCTTTCTTT. It is translated as CASNPRGYTEAFF. This sequence joins TRBV2 and TRBJ1-1; possibly TRBD1 for D (6 bases). Germline V CDR1 and CDR2: SNHLY, FYNNEI. V shed 7 bases and J shed 3 bases, with 12 bases lying between them. This CDR3 spans 13 amino acids.

The chain recombines TRBV10-2 with TRBJ2-3; D gene uncertain. Trimming left V 4 bases short and J 2 bases short, with 7 bases between. The CDR3 runs to 13 residues. The germline V gene has CDR1 WSHSY and CDR2 SAAADI. This chain's CDR3 is CASSGTFTDTQYF. For the CDR3, the DNA is TGCGCCAGCAGTGGTACATTCACAGATACGCAGTATTTT.

The J gene is TRBJ2-7, the V gene TRBV7-6; possible D gene TRBD2, 6 bases. CDR3 size: 16 residues. Between the trimmed V and J ends, which lost 5 bases and 0 bases, there was a span of 17 bases. CDR1 and CDR2 (germline): SGHVS, FNYEAQ. As DNA, the CDR3 is TGTGCCAGCAGCCAGACTCCGGACGGGAGCTCCTACGAGCAGTACTTC. This encodes CASSQTPDGSSYEQYF.

The J gene is TRBJ1-1, the V gene TRBV18; 7 bases agree with TRBD1. The CDR3 has 14 residues. With 1 base clipped from V and 4 bases from J, the junction kept 3 bases outside the gene matches. Germline CDR1 reads KGHSH; CDR2 reads LQKENI. The CDR3 DNA reads as TGTGCCAGCTCACCACTCGACAGGGCCACTGAAGCTTTCTTT. Its translation: CASSPLDRATEAFF.

The sample holds one count of this clone. The genes are TRBV7-8 and TRBJ2-5; D is possibly TRBD2 (7 bases). V was trimmed by 0 bases and J by 0 bases, leaving 20 bases between them. The CDR3 is 19 amino acids. CDR1 and CDR2 from the germline V gene are SGHVS and FQNEAQ. The CDR3, as DNA: TGTGCCAGCAGCTTAGCGAGGTGGGGGGCGGGGGAGAACCAAGAGACCCAGTACTTC. Translation: CASSLARWGAGENQETQYF.

This rearrangement joins TRBV5-1 to TRBJ1-1; a weak D match, TRBD1 (6 bases). With 2 bases removed from V and 0 bases from J, the gap between germline ends came to 17 bases. Germline-derived CDR1 and CDR2 are SGHRS and YFSETQ. This CDR3 contains 17 residues. The CDR3 loop reads CASSFGGDTYMNTEAFF. The DNA of the CDR3 is TGCGCCAGCAGCTTTGGGGGGGACACTTACATGAACACTGAAGCTTTCTTT.